This note documents a single T cell receptor (beta chain) sequence. Its antigen is not known. The data stem from a study of T cell responses to AZD1222 COVID-19 vaccine. Trimming at V came to 1 base and at J to 4 bases, leaving 5 bases not matched to a gene. The germline CDR1 and CDR2 sequences are LGHDT and YNNKEL (reference sequence). The CDR3 covers 16 residues. The study, taken as a whole, reports: Repertoires were obtained only post-peak T cell response. Two doses of AZD1222 preceded a rise in Spike-specific TCR breadth and depth.

Libraries were prepared by immunoSEQ multiplex PCR; TCRdb keeps only in-frame clonotypes and omits some of them. The sample yields 130,000 to 150,000 clones, around 86% seen once. This TCR was recovered from an adult in good health. The V and J genes are TRBV3-1 (or the pseudogene TRBV3-2) and TRBJ1-5; 9 nucleotides match TRBD1. This specimen consisted of peripheral blood, obtained on day 0 of MenACWY control vaccination. CDR3 region: CASSQAGTGKNQPQHF. The DNA for the CDR3 is TGTGCCAGCAGCCAAGCTGGGACAGGGAAAAATCAGCCCCAGCATTTT.